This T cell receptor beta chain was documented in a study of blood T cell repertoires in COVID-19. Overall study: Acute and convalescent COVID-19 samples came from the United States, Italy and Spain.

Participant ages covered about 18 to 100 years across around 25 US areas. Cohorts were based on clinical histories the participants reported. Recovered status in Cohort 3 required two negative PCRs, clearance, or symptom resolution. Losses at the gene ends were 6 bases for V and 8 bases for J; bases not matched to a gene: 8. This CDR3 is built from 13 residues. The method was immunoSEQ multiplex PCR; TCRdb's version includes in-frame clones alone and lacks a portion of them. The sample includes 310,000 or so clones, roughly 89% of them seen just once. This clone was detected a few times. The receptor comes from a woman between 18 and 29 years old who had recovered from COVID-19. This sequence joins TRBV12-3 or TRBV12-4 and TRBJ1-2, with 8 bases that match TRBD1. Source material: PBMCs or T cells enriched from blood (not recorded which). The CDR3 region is CASRPTGQGGYTF. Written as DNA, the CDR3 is TGTGCCAGCAGGCCGACCGGACAGGGAGGCTACACCTTC.